This T cell receptor beta chain was sequenced during a study of T cells in Graves' hyperthyroidism and ophthalmopathy. The sample holds a few counts of this clonotype. The antigen remains unidentified. The investigators amplified TCR beta CDR3 regions from RNA transcripts. A set of HTBI primers served as the primers for a first-round RT-PCR of the TCR CDR3. One entry per CDR3 protein, called by TCRdb with MiXCR from the multiplex PCR reads. The sample consists of approximately 570,000 distinct CDR3 sequences, 20% of them appearing once. Patients with ophthalmopathy all had a Clinical Activity Score of at least 3, a NOSPECS grade of at least 4 and duration under 3 months. Investigators excluded patients with uncontrolled infection, other autoimmune disease, pregnancy or lactation. A roughly 10 ml volume of fresh peripheral blood provided the PBMCs. CDR3 size: 13 residues. The V end was cut by 4 bases, the J end by 3 bases, with 11 bases between. Germline V gives CDR1 SGHDT, CDR2 YYEEEE.

The study, taken as a whole, reports: Most clonotypes that expanded in the thyroid above 0.001 also showed up in blood.

The rearrangement joins TRBV5-6 to TRBJ2-7; D perhaps matches TRBD1 (6 bases). This sequence was found in a middle-aged man with Graves' ophthalmopathy. Material: blood. In nucleotides, the CDR3 is TGTGCCAGCAGCGGATGGACAGACTACGAGCAGTACTTC. Its translation is CASSGWTDYEQYF.